This T cell receptor beta chain comes out of a study of CXCR3-negative and CXCR3-positive naive CD8 T cells. Looking at the study overall: Total TRB output reached around 140 million reads, about 1.5 +/- 0.3 million per library. Findings and caveats of the study: Diversity ran similarly high across both naive subsets but far lower in memory CD8+ cells. Surface CD5 matched across naive subsets, and TRB CDR3 properties served to infer TCR strength.

The CDR3 has 11 residues. The V gene's germline CDR1 is LGHNA and CDR2 YNFKEQ. Researchers prepared the TRB cDNA libraries using 5' RACE with UMI labels. TCRdb derives one entry per CDR3 protein from the 5' RACE reads, leaving out DNA. The clone table shows under 8,000 distinct CDR3 sequences, with the ten largest holding 1.8%. With regard to this clonotype: Its target is not known.

CD45RO-CCR7+CD27+CD95- expression identified naive CD8+ T cells. The sequence derives from a human donor in good health. Some clones in this sample may be carry-over from other donors' samples. The rearrangement joins TRBV4-2 to TRBJ2-3. The specimen sequenced was naive CXCR3- CD8+ T cells from blood. Documented subset: CD45RO-CCR7+CD27+CD95- naive CD8+ T cells lacking CXCR3 (TNR3-). The CDR3: CASSHTDTQYF.